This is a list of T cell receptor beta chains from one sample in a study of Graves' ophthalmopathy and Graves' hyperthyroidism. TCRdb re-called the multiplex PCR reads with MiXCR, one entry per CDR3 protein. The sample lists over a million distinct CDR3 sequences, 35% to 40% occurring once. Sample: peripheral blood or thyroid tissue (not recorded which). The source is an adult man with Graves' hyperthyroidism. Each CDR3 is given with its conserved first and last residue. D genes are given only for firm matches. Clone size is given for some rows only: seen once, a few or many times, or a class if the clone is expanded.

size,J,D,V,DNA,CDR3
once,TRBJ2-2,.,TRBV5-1,TGCGCCAGCAGCTTGGGTTTCGGGGACGGGGAGCTGTTTTTT,CASSLGFGDGELFF
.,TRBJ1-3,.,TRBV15,TGTGCCACCAGCAGGAATAGTGGAAACACCATATATTTT,CATSRNSGNTIYF
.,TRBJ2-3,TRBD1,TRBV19,TGTGCCAGTACCAGAAGGGGGCTGAAGACAGATACGCAGTATTTT,CASTRRGLKTDTQYF
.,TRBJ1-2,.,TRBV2,TGTGCCAGCAGCGTTGGGGGTCATCGTGGTGGCTACACCTTC,CASSVGGHRGGYTF
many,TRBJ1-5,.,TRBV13,TGTGCCAGCAGCTTAGGGGTAGAGCCCCAGCATTTT,CASSLGVEPQHF
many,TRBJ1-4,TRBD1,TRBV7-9,TGTGCCAGCAGCCCTCCAGGGACAGGTGAAAAACTGTTTTTT,CASSPPGTGEKLFF
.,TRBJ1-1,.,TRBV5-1,TGCGCCAGCAGCTTGACCCAGGATCGATTGAACACTGAAGCTTTCTTT,CASSLTQDRLNTEAFF
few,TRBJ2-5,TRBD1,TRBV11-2,TGTGCCAGCAGTTTTCGCCCTCAGGGGGCATTGGGAGAGACCCAGTACTTC,CASSFRPQGALGETQYF
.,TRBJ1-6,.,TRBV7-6,TGTGCCAGCAGCCCAAGCTCCGGGCCTGACTTT,CASSPSSGPDF
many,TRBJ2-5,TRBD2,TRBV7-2,TGTGCCAGCAGCTTCGGCGGGGGTGAGACCCAGTACTTC,CASSFGGGETQYF
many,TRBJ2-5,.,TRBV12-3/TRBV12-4,TGTGCCAGCAGTTTGGTTCCCAGGGGAAACCAAGAGACCCAGTACTTC,CASSLVPRGNQETQYF
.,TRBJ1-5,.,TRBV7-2,TGTGCCAGCAGCTTGTCTCGACGGCAGCCCCGGCATTTT,CASSLSRRQPRHF
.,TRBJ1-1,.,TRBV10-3,TGTGCCAGCAGCGCGGGTCTCGGCCGAGGGGGCACTGAAGCTTTCTTT,CASSAGLGRGGTEAFF
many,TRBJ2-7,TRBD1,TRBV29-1,TGCAGCGTTGAAGTAGTAGGTCGGGACAGGCGCTACGAGCAGTACTTC,CSVEVVGRDRRYEQYF
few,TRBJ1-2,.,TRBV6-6,TGTGCCAGCAGCGGGGCCCTGAGGCCTTCTTATGGCTACACCTTC,CASSGALRPSYGYTF
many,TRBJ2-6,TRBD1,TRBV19,TGTGCCAGTAGTCCCCAAGGACAGGGGACGGCTGGGGCCAACGTCCTGACTTTC,CASSPQGQGTAGANVLTF
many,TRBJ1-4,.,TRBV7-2,TGTGCCAGCAGTCGTAGGGAGGTGCCTAATGAAAAACTGTTTTTT,CASSRREVPNEKLFF
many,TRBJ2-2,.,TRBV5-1,TGCGCCAGCAGCTTGGTGGGGTTCTACACCGGGGAGCTGTTTTTT,CASSLVGFYTGELFF
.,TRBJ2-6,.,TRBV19,TGTGCCAGTAGTACGGCGGGACTGATCATCTCTGGGGCCAACGTCCTGACTTTC,CASSTAGLIISGANVLTF
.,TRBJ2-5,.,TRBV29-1,TGCAGCGTTGGTTCCGACAGGGAGACCCAGTACTTC,CSVGSDRETQYF
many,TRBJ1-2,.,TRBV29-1,TGCAGCGTCCCCCGGGGATCCGCCGGAGGCTATGGCTACACCTTC,CSVPRGSAGGYGYTF
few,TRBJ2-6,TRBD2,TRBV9,TGTGCCAGCAGCGAGCGGGGGGCGGGAGCTGGGGCCAACGTCCTGACTTTC,CASSERGAGAGANVLTF
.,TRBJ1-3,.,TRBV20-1,.,CSARKVGFGNTTYF
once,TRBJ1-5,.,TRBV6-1,TGTGCCAGCAGTCAGTGGGGAGGTCAGCCCCAGCATTTT,CASSQWGGQPQHF
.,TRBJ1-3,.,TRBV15,TGTGCCACCAGCAGGCCCGACAGGGGAAACACCATATATTTT,CATSRPDRGNTIYF
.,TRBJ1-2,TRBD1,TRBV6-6,TGTGCCAGCAGTGGAGTGACAGGGGGCGGCTATGGCTACACCTTC,CASSGVTGGGYGYTF
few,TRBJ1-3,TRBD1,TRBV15,TGTGCCACCAGCTTCGCGGCGGGGACAGAGGGCTCCTTCTCTGGAAACACCATATATTTT,CATSFAAGTEGSFSGNTIYF
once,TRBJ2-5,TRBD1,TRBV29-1,TGCAGCGTTGAAAGGTCGGACAGGGGGCAAGAGACCCAGTACTTC,CSVERSDRGQETQYF